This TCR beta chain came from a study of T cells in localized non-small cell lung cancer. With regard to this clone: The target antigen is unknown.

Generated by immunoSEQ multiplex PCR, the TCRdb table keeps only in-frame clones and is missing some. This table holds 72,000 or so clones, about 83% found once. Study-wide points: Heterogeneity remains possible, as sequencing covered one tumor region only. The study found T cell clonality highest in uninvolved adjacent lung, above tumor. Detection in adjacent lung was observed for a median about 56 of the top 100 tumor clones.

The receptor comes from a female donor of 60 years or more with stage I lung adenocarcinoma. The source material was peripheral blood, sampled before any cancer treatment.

The CDR3 protein is CASGRDGGQETQYF. CDR3 DNA sequence: TGTGCCAGCGGAAGGGACGGGGGGCAAGAGACCCAGTACTTC. The chain joins TRBV2 to TRBJ2-5, with 7 bases lining up with TRBD2. V lost 8 bases to trimming and J lost 2 bases; unmatched junction nucleotides: 8. The CDR3 contains 14 residues. Germline assignment: CDR1 SNHLY and CDR2 FYNNEI.